This T cell receptor beta chain was found in a study of T cells in Graves' hyperthyroidism and ophthalmopathy. From germline, CDR1 is LGHNT and CDR2 FRNRAP. Trimming stripped 2 bases from V and 6 bases from J, with 10 bases between. This CDR3 region has 14 residues. TCR beta CDR3 regions were amplified from RNA transcripts. Researchers ran a first-round RT-PCR on the TCR CDR3 using the HTBI primer set. MiXCR, run by TCRdb on the multiplex PCR reads, gives a single entry per CDR3 protein. The table has around 350,000 distinct CDR3 sequences, roughly 14% seen once. This clonotype was seen a handful of times.

The genes are TRBV12-5 and TRBJ2-2; a weak D match, TRBD2 (5 bases). This clonotype originated in a woman aged 18-29 years with Graves' hyperthyroidism that later progressed to Graves' ophthalmopathy. The specimen was blood. Here the CDR3 DNA reads TGTGCTAGTGGTTTGCGGGGTTCATCCGGGGAGCTGTTTTTT. Translation gives CASGLRGSSGELFF.